This note documents a single T cell receptor (beta chain) sequence. Its antigen is still unknown. This record comes from a study of graft-versus-host responses after intestinal transplantation. Sequencing was performed with immunoSEQ multiplex PCR; in TCRdb, only in-frame clones are kept and a portion is missing. The sample includes some 39,000 clones, 85% to 95% of them seen just once. The source was unstimulated CD8+ T cells sorted from spleen or lymph node cells, collected before transplant. The sequence came from a human donor who was the organ donor for an intestinal transplant.

CDR3 DNA: TGTGCCAGCAGCATCCAGCTTTTACCTGGAAACACCATATATTTT. Translated: CASSIQLLPGNTIYF. The chain joins TRBV7-8 to TRBJ1-3; D unclear. The CDR3 is 15 amino acids. From germline, CDR1 is SGHVS and CDR2 FQNEAQ. V lost 5 bases and J 2 bases, leaving 13 bases between the germline ends.